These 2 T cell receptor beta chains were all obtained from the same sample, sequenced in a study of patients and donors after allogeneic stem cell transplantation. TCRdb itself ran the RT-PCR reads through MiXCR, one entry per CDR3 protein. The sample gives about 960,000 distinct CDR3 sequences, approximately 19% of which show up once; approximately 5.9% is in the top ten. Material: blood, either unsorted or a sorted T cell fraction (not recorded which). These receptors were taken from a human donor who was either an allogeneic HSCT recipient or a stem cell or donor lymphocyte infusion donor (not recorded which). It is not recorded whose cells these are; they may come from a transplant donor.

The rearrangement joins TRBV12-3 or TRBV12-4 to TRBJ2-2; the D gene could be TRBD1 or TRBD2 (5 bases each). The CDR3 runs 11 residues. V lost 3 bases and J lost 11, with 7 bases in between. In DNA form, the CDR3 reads TGTGCCAGCAGTTTGAGGGACGAGCTGTTTTTT. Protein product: CASSLRDELFF.

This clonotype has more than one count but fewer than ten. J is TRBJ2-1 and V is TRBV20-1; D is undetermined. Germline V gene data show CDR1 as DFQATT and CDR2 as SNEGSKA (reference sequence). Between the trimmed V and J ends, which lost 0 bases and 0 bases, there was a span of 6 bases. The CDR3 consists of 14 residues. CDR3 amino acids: CSAREVGSYNEQFF. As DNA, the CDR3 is TGCAGTGCTAGAGAGGTGGGCTCCTACAATGAGCAGTTCTTC.